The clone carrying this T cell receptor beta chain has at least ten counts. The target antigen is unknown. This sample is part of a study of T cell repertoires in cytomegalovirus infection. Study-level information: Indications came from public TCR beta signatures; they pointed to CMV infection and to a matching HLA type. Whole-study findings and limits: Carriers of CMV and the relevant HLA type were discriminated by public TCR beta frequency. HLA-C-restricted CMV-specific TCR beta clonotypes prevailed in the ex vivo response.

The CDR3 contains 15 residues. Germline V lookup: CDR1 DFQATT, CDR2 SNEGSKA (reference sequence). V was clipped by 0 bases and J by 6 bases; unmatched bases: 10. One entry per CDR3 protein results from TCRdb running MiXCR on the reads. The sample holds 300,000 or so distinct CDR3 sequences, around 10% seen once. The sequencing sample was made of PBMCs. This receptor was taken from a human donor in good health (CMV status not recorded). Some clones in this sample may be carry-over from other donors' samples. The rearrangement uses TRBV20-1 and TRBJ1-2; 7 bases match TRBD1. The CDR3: CSARDPDRVMDGYTF. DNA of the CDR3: TGCAGTGCTAGAGACCCCGACAGGGTTATGGATGGCTACACCTTC.